This TCR beta chain was recovered during a study of cytomegalovirus exposure and HLA in healthy donors (dated by TCRdb to the late 2010s). Study-level background: An earlier analysis of more than 550 of the donors reported approximately 280 Gb of sequence data and 117 million unique TCR beta sequences obtained from around 170 million T cells. Approximately 330 gigabases of sequencing data and roughly 80 million unique TCR sequences made up an early release that covered roughly 670 HLA-typed donors. The genetic ancestry cluster associated with self-reported Caucasian donors included over 65% of the roughly 360 genotyped donors. The aim of the study was to test whether cataloging public T cell receptors could identify signatures of past pathogen exposure. Using immunosequencing, the study profiled T cell repertoires from 500 to 800 subjects and related those repertoires to cytomegalovirus serostatus. Along with the approximately 700-subject first cohort, a separate validation cohort of over 90 different subjects was used. High-throughput TCR immunosequencing, statistical association of individual TCRs with disease status, and machine learning were combined to predict cytomegalovirus infection status. To study patterns of TCR occurrence, a later analysis re-analyzed previously published TCR beta repertoires from more than 550 donors and added high-resolution HLA genotyping. Rather than using new phenotypic data, the later analysis identified candidate immune exposures from TCR beta sequences and from how often those sequences occurred across donors. In an earlier analysis of over 550 of the donors, high-throughput TCR beta sequencing was used to judge whether each TCR beta V gene segment behaved as functional or pseudogenic. Alongside the repertoire data, information on donor age, sex, ethnicity and CMV serostatus was compiled. A later genetic analysis used genome-wide SNP genotypes for about 60% of the roughly 670 donors, treating that subset as a discovery cohort. All discovery cohort repertoires had been generated on a single sequencing platform. Both class I and class II loci were covered by HLA typing, at four-digit resolution. Typing coverage varied by locus: roughly 620-640 donors for A, B, C, DRB1 and DQB1; approximately 500 for DQA1; more than 600 for DPA1; 450 to 480 for DPB1. Four to six DR-DQ haplotypes were handled as single units for association and clustering because linkage in the cohort was strong. Among 300 to 500 genotyped donors of the cohort, an average of around 250,000 unique TCR beta nucleotide sequences was sequenced per donor, of which roughly 17% were non-productive.

This clone was seen once. The clone's antigen remains unknown. Base qualities are not at hand, and no much larger clone is one base apart. Receptor amplification or capture employed the immunoSEQ multiplex PCR assay. The multiplex PCR relied on a mix of 60 forward primers for TCR Vbeta segments and 13 reverse primers for TCR Jbeta segments. Amplification of the CDR3 region of rearranged TCR beta genes was performed with a multiplex PCR assay on genomic DNA. The amplified TCR beta libraries were sequenced on the Illumina HiSeq System as 87-base-pair reads. In the authors' own workflow: A later analysis counted 65 million to 90 million unique TCR beta chains across the 550 to 700 repertoires, and roughly 10 million of these chains were shared by at least two donors. Raw reads were error-corrected and collapsed into unique sequences with a nearest-neighbor algorithm that merged closely related sequences to remove PCR and sequencing errors. Alignment of CDR3 sequences to IMGT reference sequences was used to assign V, D and J gene segments. For a sequence to be retained, a match of at least six nucleotides was required to both a V gene segment and a J gene segment. A rearrangement counted as productive if the CDR3 had no stop codons and remained in frame with V and J, and every other rearrangement counted as non-productive. CDR3 was defined according to IMGT convention as the region running from the second conserved V-encoded cysteine to the conserved J-encoded phenylalanine. The earlier analysis of 500 to 650 of the donors excluded any sequence lacking an unambiguous match to a single V gene segment. An earlier analysis of 587 of the donors classified V segments as functional when productive rearrangements were above 56.7% and as segregating when the standard deviation between donors was above 5%. A statistical classification framework was developed to diagnose cytomegalovirus status using the catalog of TCR beta chain sequences. V and J gene assignment, in a later analysis, came from comparing TCR nucleotide sequences with IMGT/GENE-DB human TR gene sequences. The TCRdist pipeline was used in a later analysis to assign CDR3 sequences and most-parsimonious VDJ recombination scenarios. In a later analysis, each TCR beta chain was defined by its CDR3 amino acid sequence together with its V-gene family, and reads without a unique V-gene family were excluded. To address suspected cross-contamination and a sequencing artifact, a later analysis removed 450 to 700 highly shared, low-generation-probability nucleotide sequences. For each public chain, a later analysis derived a clonal expansion index from normalized ranks of inferred template counts within each repertoire. In a later analysis, generation probabilities were computed with a VDJ recombination model fitted to out-of-frame rearrangements, and the resulting probabilities were checked against IGoR. A later analysis scored TCR-TCR, TCR-HLA and TCR-CMV co-occurrence with hypergeometric tests, applying a repertoire-size bias correction to TCR pairs. To estimate false discovery rates, a later analysis permuted the HLA or CMV assignments 20 times. In a later analysis, co-occurring TCRs were grouped with DBSCAN, and TCRdist sequence similarity was added when clustering was performed within HLA-allele-positive subsets. Co-occurrence clustering excluded repertoires with fewer than 30,000 or more than 120,000 public chains, plus five with anomalous nucleotide sharing. The source is immuneACCESS, and TCRdb retained only in-frame sequences with V and J called. Part of the clones is not carried over; for the studies checked, unresolved V genes explain less than half of this, and the remainder is unexplained. That table is the source of V, J and clone size, and D and trimming were worked out from the DNA. The sample has roughly 200,000 clones on record, roughly 68% of them singletons. Of the sample, approximately 2% falls within the top ten clones.

Trimming takes 8 bases off V and 4 bases off J; junction bases not matched to a gene: 4. In the germline V gene, CDR1 corresponds to ENHRY and CDR2 to SYGVKD. The CDR3 goes from the cysteine to the phenylalanine over 13 residues. Just CDR3 DNA is preserved here, 39 bases in frame from base 1. In total, about 650 healthy bone marrow donors made up the cohort. At the time of sampling, all cohort members were nominally healthy, though unrecorded immune exposures were likely present. The donor was CMV seronegative and belonged to the group of over 300 seronegative cohort members. A peripheral blood sample was provided by each donor, and peripheral blood mononuclear cells were used for TCR beta sequencing. Genomic DNA extraction from the blood cell samples was performed with the Qiagen DNeasy Blood Extraction Kit. Beyond this particular receptor, the publication reports: A later analysis associated some 17,000 TCR beta sequences with specific HLA alleles at a false discovery rate of 0.05. A further reported finding was that TCR beta sequences accurately predicted the HLA-A and HLA-B alleles for most subjects in the first cohort. In a later analysis, several top co-occurrence clusters were reported to appear linked to parvovirus B19, influenza, CMV and Epstein-Barr virus. Because counts were too low, around 18 rarely observed V segments, including chromosome 9 orphons, were left out of the earlier analysis of 587 of the donors. A later analysis found that most CMV-associated TCR beta chains appeared HLA-restricted, with HLA associations seemingly driven largely by CMV exposure. Because HLA typing was missing for some donors at each locus, association tests included only the typed subset. A later genetic analysis reported fewer N-insertions in productive TCRs among donors in an Asian-associated ancestry cluster than the roughly 700-donor mean. It was suggested by the authors that the approach could potentially be generalized to other disease states and immunological phenotypes. Across donors, most TCR sequences were observed very rarely, whereas some public TCRs were present in many individuals. For the cohort, immune exposure information was limited to CMV serostatus. A later analysis found that TCR association rates varied across HLA loci, with DRB1 alleles showing the most associated TCRs and HLA-C alleles the fewest. The study gave a list of more than 150 TCR beta chains associated with cytomegalovirus. An association between a missense DCLRE1C variant and V-gene and J-gene trimming of TCR beta chains was found in a later genetic analysis and replicated in an independent cohort. In vitro tests confirmed that three of the cytomegalovirus-associated TCR beta chains recognize cytomegalovirus antigens. The presence/absence analyses assumed that sequencing depth was roughly uniform across donors, and that assumption may not be true. Linkage disequilibrium might explain the correlated functional status among segregating V segments, but an unknown experimental factor could not be ruled out. The classifier was reported to diagnose cytomegalovirus status with high specificity and sensitivity in both the original and validation cohorts. Assigning TCR associations to individual alleles was difficult when HLA alleles, especially DR and DQ, strongly co-occurred. A cluster of highly shared sequence variants was judged likely to represent a technical artifact of the sequencing pipeline. Because the 87-base-pair reads could not distinguish some IMGT-functional V segments, including TRBV6-2 and TRBV6-3, those segments were excluded. Broadly in line with IMGT annotations, most TCR beta V segments showed up in productive rearrangements about 90% or about 30% of the time in an earlier analysis of around 550 of the donors. This cohort had only TCR beta chains sequenced, and the lack of alpha or paired-chain data limited which features could be detected. In a later analysis, HLA-associated TCR beta chains were found to be more clonally expanded and to have lower generation probabilities than equally common non-associated chains.

Sequenced: PBMCs. The sequence joins TRBV10-3 to TRBJ2-3; TRBD1 aligns with 9 central bases. The clonotype originates from a woman aged 25 to 39 in good health and CMV-seronegative. The CDR3 protein: CAIGGTGSDTQYF. The nucleotides read TGTGCCATCGGGGGGACAGGGTCAGATACGCAGTATTTT.